This is a list of T cell receptor beta chains from one sample in a study of cytomegalovirus exposure and HLA in healthy donors. Using immunoSEQ multiplex PCR, the repertoire was profiled, and TCRdb retains in-frame clones only, with some absent. The table shows 150,000 to 200,000 clones, with 79% occurring only once. The sample comprised PBMCs. These receptors were obtained from a woman aged 50 to 65 in good health and CMV-seronegative. CDR3s include the opening cysteine and the closing phenylalanine or tryptophan. Each record gives: J gene, V gene, D gene, clone size, CDR3 protein, CDR3 DNA. A D gene is named only where the DNA matches it firmly. Expanded clones get a size class; other rows say once, few or many, or leave the size out.

>TRBJ2-1|TRBV4-3|NA|NA
CASSQDVRNEQFF
TGCGCCAGCAGCCAAGATGTTCGCAATGAGCAGTTCTTC
>TRBJ1-2|TRBV10-2|NA|NA
CASSEPRGYTF
TGCGCCAGCAGTGAGCCCAGGGGCTACACCTTC
>TRBJ2-5|TRBV7-2|TRBD2|NA
CASSLQTSGGAYQETQYF
TGTGCCAGCAGCTTACAGACTAGCGGGGGGGCCTACCAAGAGACCCAGTACTTC
>TRBJ2-2|TRBV9|NA|few
CASSVGGGGLLDPGELFF
TGTGCCAGCAGCGTGGGAGGTGGGGGTTTACTAGACCCCGGGGAGCTGTTTTTT
>TRBJ2-5|TRBV5-4|TRBD2|NA
CASSYSSGPPQETQYF
TGTGCCAGCAGCTACTCTAGCGGGCCACCCCAAGAGACCCAGTACTTC
>TRBJ2-7|TRBV19|TRBD2|NA
CASSIGGLAGKYEQYF
TGTGCCAGTAGTATCGGCGGACTAGCGGGGAAGTACGAGCAGTACTTC
>TRBJ2-1|TRBV18|TRBD2|NA
CASSPRLAGYNEQFF
TGTGCCAGCTCACCAAGACTAGCGGGATACAATGAGCAGTTCTTC
>TRBJ2-7|TRBV5-1|NA|NA
CASSLDGSTTYEQYF
TGCGCCAGCAGCTTGGATGGCTCCACTACCTACGAGCAGTACTTC
>TRBJ2-1|TRBV11-3|TRBD1|NA
CASSLVTGASSYNEQFF
TGTGCCAGCAGCTTAGTTACAGGGGCGAGCTCCTACAATGAGCAGTTCTTC
>TRBJ1-4|TRBV28|NA|few
CASRPFGETTNEKLFF
TGTGCCAGCAGGCCTTTCGGGGAAACAACTAATGAAAAACTGTTTTTT
>TRBJ2-5|TRBV7-2|NA|NA
CASSLVAPETQYF
TGTGCCAGCAGCTTAGTGGCCCCAGAGACCCAGTACTTC
>TRBJ2-7|TRBV28|TRBD2|NA
CASSLTSGGSYEQYF
TGTGCCAGCAGTTTGACTAGCGGGGGGTCCTACGAGCAGTACTTC
>TRBJ1-6|TRBV5-1|TRBD1|NA
CASSPGTGRSPLHF
TGCGCCAGCAGCCCAGGGACAGGACGTTCACCCCTCCACTTT
>TRBJ2-3|TRBV30|TRBD2|few
CAWSPRRSGGRADTQYF
TGTGCCTGGAGTCCTCGACGCAGCGGGGGGCGGGCAGATACGCAGTATTTT
>TRBJ1-1|TRBV6-5|NA|NA
CASSRTPEAFF
TGTGCCAGCAGTCGGACACCCGAAGCTTTCTTT
>TRBJ2-7|TRBV15|TRBD2|NA
CATSRDIGLAEIYEQYF
TGTGCCACCAGCAGAGATATTGGACTAGCGGAAATTTACGAGCAGTACTTC
>TRBJ2-7|TRBV4-3|NA|NA
CASSQDLGAYEQYF
TGCGCCAGCAGCCAGGATTTAGGAGCCTACGAGCAGTACTTC
>TRBJ1-5|TRBV10-2|NA|NA
CASSELQGGNQPQHF
TGCGCCAGCAGTGAGTTACAGGGAGGCAATCAGCCCCAGCATTTT
>TRBJ1-1|TRBV11-2|TRBD1|NA
CASSPDRGNTEAFF
TGTGCCAGCAGCCCAGACAGGGGGAACACTGAAGCTTTCTTT
>TRBJ1-4|TRBV18|TRBD1|NA
CASTDRFNEKLFF
TGTGCCAGTACGGACAGGTTTAATGAAAAACTGTTTTTT
>TRBJ2-7|TRBV6-6|TRBD2|NA
CASSPSAGGSYEQYF
TGTGCCAGCAGTCCTAGCGCGGGGGGCTCCTACGAGCAGTACTTC
>TRBJ1-6|TRBV25-1|NA|NA
CASSAAGNSPLHF
TGTGCCAGCAGTGCCGCAGGGAATTCACCCCTCCACTTT
>TRBJ1-4|TRBV28|NA|NA
CASSSPAGIYEKLFF
TGTGCCAGCAGTTCCCCTGCCGGGATCTATGAAAAACTGTTTTTT
>TRBJ2-5|TRBV5-1|NA|NA
CASSLGGDRYETQYF
TGCGCCAGCAGCTTGGGCGGGGATCGCTACGAGACCCAGTACTTC
>TRBJ1-4|TRBV4-3|TRBD1|NA
CASSQDGWTGASTNEKLFF
TGCGCCAGCAGCCAAGATGGATGGACAGGGGCATCGACTAATGAAAAACTGTTTTTT
>TRBJ2-1|TRBV28|TRBD2|once
CASSPRGGIGNNEQFF
TGTGCCAGCAGTCCCCGGGGAGGGATTGGGAACAATGAGCAGTTCTTC
>TRBJ2-1|TRBV13|NA|medium-sized
CASSPTRSSYNEQFF
TGTGCCAGCAGCCCCACTAGGAGCTCCTACAATGAGCAGTTCTTC
>TRBJ2-1|TRBV29-1|NA|NA
CSVEVGGGLNSEQFF
TGCAGCGTTGAGGTCGGGGGAGGCCTTAACAGTGAGCAGTTCTTC
>TRBJ2-1|TRBV29-1|NA|NA
CSVESGGNEQFF
TGCAGCGTTGAGTCCGGGGGCAATGAGCAGTTCTTC